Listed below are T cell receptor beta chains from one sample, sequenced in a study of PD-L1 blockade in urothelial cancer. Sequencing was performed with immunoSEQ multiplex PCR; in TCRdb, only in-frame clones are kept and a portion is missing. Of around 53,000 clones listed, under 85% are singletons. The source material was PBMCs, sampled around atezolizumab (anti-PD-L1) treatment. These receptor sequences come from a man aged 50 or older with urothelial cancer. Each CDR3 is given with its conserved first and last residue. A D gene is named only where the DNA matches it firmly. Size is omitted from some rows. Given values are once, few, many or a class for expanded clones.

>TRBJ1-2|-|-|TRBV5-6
CASSGPGRASYGYTF
TGTGCCAGCAGCGGCCCCGGCAGGGCCTCCTATGGCTACACCTTC
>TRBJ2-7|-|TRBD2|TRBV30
CAWSVRTSGNYEQYF
TGTGCCTGGAGTGTCCGGACTAGCGGGAACTACGAGCAGTACTTC
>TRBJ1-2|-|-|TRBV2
CASTGHLLLDYTF
TGTGCCAGCACTGGACACCTCCTCCTCGACTACACCTTC
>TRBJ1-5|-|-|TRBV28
CASSLQGRNNQPQHF
TGTGCCAGCAGTTTGCAGGGCAGGAACAATCAGCCCCAGCATTTT
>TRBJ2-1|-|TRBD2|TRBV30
CAWVSGTSIHEQFF
TGTGCCTGGGTAAGCGGGACTAGCATCCATGAGCAGTTCTTC
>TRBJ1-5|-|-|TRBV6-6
CASSWTPNQPQHF
TGTGCCAGCAGCTGGACACCAAATCAGCCCCAGCATTTT
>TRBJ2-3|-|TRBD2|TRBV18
CASSPATSGSTADTQYF
TGTGCCAGCTCACCGGCGACTAGCGGGAGTACTGCAGATACGCAGTATTTT
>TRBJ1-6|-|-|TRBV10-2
CASKETGNNSPLHF
TGCGCCAGCAAGGAAACAGGGAATAATTCACCCCTCCACTTT
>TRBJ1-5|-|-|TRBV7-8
CASSLSTGPSEPQHF
TGTGCCAGCAGCTTATCAACAGGGCCCTCAGAGCCCCAGCATTTT
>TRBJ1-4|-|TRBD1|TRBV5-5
CASSLYDRGTDNEKLFF
TGTGCCAGCAGCTTATATGACAGGGGAACGGATAATGAAAAACTGTTTTTT
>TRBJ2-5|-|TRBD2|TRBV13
CASSTSSGGAWETQYF
TGTGCCAGCAGCACCTCTAGCGGGGGCGCCTGGGAGACCCAGTACTTC
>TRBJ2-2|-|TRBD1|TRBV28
CASSFTGGAAGELFF
TGTGCCAGCAGTTTCACAGGGGGCGCAGCCGGGGAGCTGTTTTTT
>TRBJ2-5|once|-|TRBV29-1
CSVEDPSRSQETQYF
TGCAGCGTTGAAGACCCCAGCAGGTCCCAAGAGACCCAGTACTTC
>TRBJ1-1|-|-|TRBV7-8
CASSLDPGWNTEAFF
TGTGCCAGCAGCTTAGATCCGGGGTGGAACACTGAAGCTTTCTTT
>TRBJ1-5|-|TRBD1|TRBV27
CASSPDRGRQPQHF
TGTGCCAGCAGTCCCGACAGGGGACGGCAGCCCCAGCATTTT
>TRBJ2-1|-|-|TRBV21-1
CASSRSRDRPIVQFF
TGTGCCAGCAGCAGGAGCCGGGACAGGCCAATTGTGCAGTTCTTC
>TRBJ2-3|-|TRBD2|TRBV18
CASSPFAGGTDTQYF
TGTGCCAGCTCACCATTCGCGGGGGGGACAGATACGCAGTATTTT
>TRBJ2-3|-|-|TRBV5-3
CARSLAWGVSSDTQYF
TGTGCCAGAAGCTTGGCCTGGGGGGTTAGTTCAGATACGCAGTATTTT
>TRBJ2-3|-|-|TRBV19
CASSLTDTQYF
TGTGCCAGTTCCCTCACAGATACGCAGTATTTT
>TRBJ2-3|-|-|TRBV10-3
CAIKSAGSTDTQYF
TGTGCAATCAAGTCCGCAGGCAGCACAGATACGCAGTATTTT
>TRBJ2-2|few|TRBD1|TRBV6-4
CASSEGRGSGELFF
TGTGCCAGCAGTGAAGGCAGGGGGTCCGGGGAGCTGTTTTTT
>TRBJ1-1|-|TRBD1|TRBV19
CASRDRATEAFF
TGTGCCAGCCGGGACAGGGCTACTGAAGCTTTCTTT
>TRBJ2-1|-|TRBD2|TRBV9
CASSPHQRAGAYNEQFF
TGTGCCAGCAGCCCGCACCAGAGGGCGGGGGCCTACAATGAGCAGTTCTTC
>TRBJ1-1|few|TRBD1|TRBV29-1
CSVDRGSGTEAFF
TGCAGCGTTGACAGGGGGTCGGGAACTGAAGCTTTCTTT
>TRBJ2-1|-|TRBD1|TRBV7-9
CASSFPGQGNNEQFF
TGTGCCAGCAGCTTCCCGGGACAGGGAAACAATGAGCAGTTCTTC
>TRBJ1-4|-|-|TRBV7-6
CASSLAGEDNEKLFF
TGTGCCAGCAGCTTAGCGGGGGAGGATAATGAAAAACTGTTTTTT
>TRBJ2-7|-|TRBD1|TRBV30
CAWSAQGVYEQYF
TGTGCCTGGAGTGCTCAGGGGGTATACGAGCAGTACTTC
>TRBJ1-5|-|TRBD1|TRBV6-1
CASSVSRDRGLYSNQPQHF
TGTGCCAGCAGTGTAAGCCGGGACAGGGGACTCTATAGCAATCAGCCCCAGCATTTT
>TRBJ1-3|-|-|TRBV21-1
CASSKVPEEASGNTIYF
TGTGCCAGCAGCAAAGTTCCAGAAGAGGCCTCTGGAAACACCATATATTTT
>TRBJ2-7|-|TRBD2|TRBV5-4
CASSYGTNSYEQYF
TGTGCCAGCAGCTATGGGACTAACTCCTACGAGCAGTACTTC
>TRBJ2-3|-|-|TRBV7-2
CASILWAGGTDTQYF
TGTGCCAGCATCCTTTGGGCAGGCGGCACAGATACGCAGTATTTT
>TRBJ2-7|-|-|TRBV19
CASSIGFTSYEQYF
TGTGCCAGTAGTATAGGGTTTACTTCCTACGAGCAGTACTTC
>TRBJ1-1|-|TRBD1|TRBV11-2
CASSQQGAWYTEAFF
TGTGCCAGCAGCCAACAGGGGGCTTGGTACACTGAAGCTTTCTTT
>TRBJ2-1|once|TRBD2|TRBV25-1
CASSESRAGGNNEQFF
TGTGCCAGCAGTGAATCCAGAGCGGGAGGGAACAATGAGCAGTTCTTC
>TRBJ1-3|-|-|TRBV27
CASSSGNEPSGNTIYF
TGTGCCAGCAGTTCCGGGAACGAGCCCTCTGGAAACACCATATATTTT
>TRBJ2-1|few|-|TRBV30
CAWSAPLEQFF
TGTGCCTGGAGTGCCCCCCTTGAGCAGTTCTTC
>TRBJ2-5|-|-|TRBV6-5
CASSYTTSTGAQYF
TGTGCCAGCAGTTACACTACCTCAACCGGGGCCCAGTACTTC
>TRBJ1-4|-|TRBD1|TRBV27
CASSLSRAGTGGTEKLFF
TGTGCCAGCAGTTTATCGAGGGCCGGGACAGGGGGCACTGAAAAACTGTTTTTT
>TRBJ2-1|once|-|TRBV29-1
CSVFVSYNEQFF
TGCAGCGTTTTCGTCAGTTACAATGAGCAGTTCTTC
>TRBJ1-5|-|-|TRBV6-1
CAGLTELGPSQPQHF
TGTGCCGGCCTGACAGAACTGGGGCCCAGTCAGCCCCAGCATTTT
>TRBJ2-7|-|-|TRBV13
CASSLGGRGHYEQYF
TGTGCCAGCAGCTTAGGCGGGCGGGGGCACTACGAGCAGTACTTC
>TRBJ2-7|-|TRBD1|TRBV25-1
CASSDRGGTGGTYEQYF
TGTGCCAGCAGTGACCGGGGCGGGACAGGGGGAACTTACGAGCAGTACTTC
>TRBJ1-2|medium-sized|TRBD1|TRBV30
CAWSGGGGYTF
TGTGCCTGGTCAGGGGGCGGAGGCTACACCTTC
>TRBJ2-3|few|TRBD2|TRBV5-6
CASSEGLAGSTDTQYF
TGTGCCAGCAGCGAAGGACTAGCGGGAAGCACAGATACGCAGTATTTT
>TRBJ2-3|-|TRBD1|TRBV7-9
CASSSGQGKADTQYF
TGTGCCAGCAGCTCTGGACAGGGGAAGGCAGATACGCAGTATTTT
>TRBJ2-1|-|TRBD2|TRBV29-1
CSVGGGGAGNEQFF
TGCAGCGTTGGGGGCGGGGGAGCGGGCAATGAGCAGTTCTTC
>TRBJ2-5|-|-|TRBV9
CASSQGGTQYF
TGTGCCAGCAGCCAAGGGGGGACCCAGTACTTC
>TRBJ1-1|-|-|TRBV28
CASSSGALNTEAFF
TGTGCCAGCAGTTCAGGGGCCCTGAACACTGAAGCTTTCTTT
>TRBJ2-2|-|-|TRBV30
CAWRDQGGRGAPRTGELFF
TGTGCCTGGAGAGACCAAGGCGGGCGGGGAGCCCCCAGGACCGGGGAGCTGTTTTTT
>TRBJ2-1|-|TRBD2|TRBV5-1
CASSFAGTSGTYNEQFF
TGCGCCAGCAGCTTCGCCGGGACTAGCGGGACCTACAATGAGCAGTTCTTC
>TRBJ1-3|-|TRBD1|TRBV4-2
CASSPQPDRVAGNTIYF
TGTGCCAGCAGCCCACAACCGGACAGGGTAGCTGGAAACACCATATATTTT
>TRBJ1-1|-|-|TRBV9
CASSVGLGHQNTEAFF
TGTGCCAGCAGCGTAGGACTCGGACATCAGAACACTGAAGCTTTCTTT
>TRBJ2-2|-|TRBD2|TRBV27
CASSSRGRTSGRVNTGELFF
TGTGCCAGCAGTTCCCGGGGACGGACTAGCGGGAGGGTGAACACCGGGGAGCTGTTTTTT
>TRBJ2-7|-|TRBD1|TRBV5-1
CASSPPGAGGADNEQYF
TGCGCCAGCAGCCCACCGGGGGCAGGGGGCGCTGACAACGAGCAGTACTTC
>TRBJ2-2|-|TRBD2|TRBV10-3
CAISEWGGSSAGELFF
TGTGCCATCAGTGAGTGGGGCGGGAGTTCGGCCGGGGAGCTGTTTTTT
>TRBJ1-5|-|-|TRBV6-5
CASSKTGPGGQPQHF
TGTGCCAGCAGTAAAACAGGGCCAGGCGGTCAGCCCCAGCATTTT
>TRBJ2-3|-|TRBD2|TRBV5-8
CASSSLAGRTDTQYF
TGTGCCAGCAGCTCACTAGCGGGGCGCACAGATACGCAGTATTTT